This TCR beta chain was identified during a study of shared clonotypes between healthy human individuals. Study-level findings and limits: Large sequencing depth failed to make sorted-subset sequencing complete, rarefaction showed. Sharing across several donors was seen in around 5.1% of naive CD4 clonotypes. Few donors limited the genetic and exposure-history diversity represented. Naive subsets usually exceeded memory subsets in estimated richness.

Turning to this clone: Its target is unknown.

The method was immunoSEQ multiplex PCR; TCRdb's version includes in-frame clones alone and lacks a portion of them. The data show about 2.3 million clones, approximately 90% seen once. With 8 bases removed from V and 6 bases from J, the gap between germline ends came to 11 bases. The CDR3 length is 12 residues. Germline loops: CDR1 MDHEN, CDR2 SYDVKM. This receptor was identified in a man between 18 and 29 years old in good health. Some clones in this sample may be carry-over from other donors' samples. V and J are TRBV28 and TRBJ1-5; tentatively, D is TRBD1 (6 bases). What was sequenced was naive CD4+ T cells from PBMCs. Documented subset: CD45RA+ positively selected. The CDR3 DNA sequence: TGTGCCAGCTACAGGGAGGGTCAGCCCCAGCATTTT. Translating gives CASYREGQPQHF.